This TCR beta chain was sequenced in a study of shared clonotypes between healthy human individuals. Profiling relied on immunoSEQ multiplex PCR, and the TCRdb table lists in-frame clones only, not all of them. The sample has under 750,000 clones; roughly 72% are singletons. From germline, CDR1 is MNHEY and CDR2 SVGAGI. V dropped 6 bases and J dropped 4 bases, with 16 bases sitting between them. There are 14 residues in the CDR3. The TCR sequence derives from a woman in her 30s in good health. Sequenced sample: memory CD4+ T cells sorted from blood. Regarding subset: CD45RA-negative fraction. The chain couples TRBV6-5 to TRBJ2-7; D remains unclear. CDR3 DNA sequence: TGTGCCAGCAGGCGTGGGGTTTTAAATTACGAGCAGTACTTC. Its protein product is CASRRGVLNYEQYF.